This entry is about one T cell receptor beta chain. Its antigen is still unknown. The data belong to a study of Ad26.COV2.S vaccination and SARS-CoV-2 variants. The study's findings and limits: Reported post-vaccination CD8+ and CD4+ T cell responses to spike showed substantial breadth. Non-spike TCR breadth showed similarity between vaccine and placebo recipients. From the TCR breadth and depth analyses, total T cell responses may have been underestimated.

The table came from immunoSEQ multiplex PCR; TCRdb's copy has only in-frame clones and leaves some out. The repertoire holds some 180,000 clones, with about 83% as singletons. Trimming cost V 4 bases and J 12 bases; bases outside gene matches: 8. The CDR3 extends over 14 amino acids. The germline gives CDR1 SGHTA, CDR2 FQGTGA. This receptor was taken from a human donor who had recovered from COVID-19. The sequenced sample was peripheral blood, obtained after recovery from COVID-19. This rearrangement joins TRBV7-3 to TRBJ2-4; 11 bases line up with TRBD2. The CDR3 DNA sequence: TGTGCCAGCAGCTCCACCGCGACTAGCGGGGATCAGTACTTC. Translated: CASSSTATSGDQYF.